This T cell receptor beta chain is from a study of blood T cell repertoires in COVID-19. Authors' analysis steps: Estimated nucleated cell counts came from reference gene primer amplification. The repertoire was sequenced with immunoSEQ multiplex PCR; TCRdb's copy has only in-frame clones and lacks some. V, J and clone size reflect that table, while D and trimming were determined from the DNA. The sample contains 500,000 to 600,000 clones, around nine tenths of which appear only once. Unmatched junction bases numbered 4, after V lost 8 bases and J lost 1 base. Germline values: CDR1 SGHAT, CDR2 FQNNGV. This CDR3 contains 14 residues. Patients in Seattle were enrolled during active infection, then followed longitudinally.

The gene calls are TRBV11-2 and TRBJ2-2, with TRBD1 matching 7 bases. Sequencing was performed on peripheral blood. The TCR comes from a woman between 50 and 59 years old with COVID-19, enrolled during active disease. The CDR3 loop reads CASPRTGNTGELFF. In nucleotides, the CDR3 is TGTGCCAGCCCCCGGACAGGGAACACCGGGGAGCTGTTTTTT.